What follows are 31 T cell receptor beta chains derived from one specimen sequenced in a study of shared clonotypes between healthy human individuals. TCRdb keeps only in-frame clones here, not all; method: immunoSEQ multiplex PCR. The sample lists about 1.1 million clones; about 84% were seen once. Material for sequencing was memory CD4+ T cells from PBMCs. Subset defined: CD45RA-negative fraction. All receptors come from a young man in good health. Some clones in this sample may be carry-over from other donors' samples.

This sequence joins TRBV7-9 and TRBJ1-2; D might be TRBD1 (5 bases). The CDR3 contains 13 residues. Trimming left V 0 bases short and J 7 bases short, with 9 bases between. The V gene's germline CDR1 is SEHNR and CDR2 FQNEAQ (reference sequence). The CDR3 nucleotides are TGTGCCAGCAGCTTAGCAGGGAGGGGTGGCTACACCTTC. Translation gives CASSLAGRGGYTF.

V and J are TRBV29-1 and TRBJ2-3, with a tentative D call TRBD1 (6 bases). Germline CDR1 reads SQVTM; CDR2 reads ANQGSEA. The CDR3 totals 14 residues. V was trimmed by 4 bases and J by 4 bases, leaving 15 bases between them. The CDR3 is CSVVSDRGSDTQYF. CDR3 in DNA: TGCAGCGTTGTCTCGGACAGAGGCTCAGATACGCAGTATTTT.

The chain has TRBV28 and TRBJ2-1, with D unclear. Germline CDR1 reads MDHEN; CDR2 reads SYDVKM. V was cut by 8 bases and J by 0 bases, with 5 bases left in between. CDR3 length: 12 residues. The CDR3 DNA reads TGTGCCAGCCGCCGCTCCTACAATGAGCAGTTCTTC. Translation gives CASRRSYNEQFF.

The chain combines TRBV10-3 with TRBJ1-2, with 9 bases matching TRBD1. V trimming: 8 bases; J trimming: 1 base; junction bases outside the gene matches: 11. Looked up from germline, CDR1 is ENHRY and CDR2 is SYGVKD. This CDR3 contains 16 residues. In DNA form, the CDR3 reads TGTGCCATCGGGGGGACAGGGAATGGCGGTAACTATGGCTACACCTTC. Protein: CAIGGTGNGGNYGYTF.

The chain couples TRBV30 to TRBJ2-3; D remains unclear. In germline, CDR1 is GTSNPN, CDR2 SVGIG (reference sequence). There are 12 residues in the CDR3. Trimming removed 2 bases from V and 2 bases from J, with 5 bases in between. CDR3 DNA sequence: TGTGCCTGGAGTTTTAACACAGATACGCAGTATTTT. Translated, it gives CAWSFNTDTQYF.

This clone appeared a few times. The chain recombines TRBV6-5 with TRBJ2-7; tentatively, D is TRBD2 (5 bases). V lost 4 bases and J lost 2, with 12 bases in between. This CDR3 contains 14 residues. Germline V gene sequence: CDR1 MNHEY, CDR2 SVGAGI. CDR3 in amino acids: CASSSPRGTYEQYF. The CDR3 DNA sequence: TGTGCCAGCAGTTCCCCACGGGGAACCTACGAGCAGTACTTC.

The chain recombines TRBV7-2 with TRBJ1-4; 7 bases line up with TRBD1. CDR3 length: 14 amino acids. The trim removed 5 bases at V and 8 bases at J, leaving 8 bases unmatched. Looked up from germline, CDR1 is SGHTA and CDR2 is FQGNSA. CDR3 in amino acids: CASSPGQAREKLFF. The CDR3 DNA follows: TGTGCCAGCAGCCCTGGACAGGCCCGAGAAAAACTGTTTTTT.

This clone was counted between two and nine times. The chain carries TRBV7-2 and TRBJ2-2, with D maybe TRBD1 (5 bases). The CDR3 sequence is 14 residues long. Trimming left V 5 bases short and J 1 base short, with 8 bases between. The germline V gene has CDR1 SGHTA and CDR2 FQGNSA. CDR3 sequence: CASSLQGNTGELFF. CDR3 sequence (DNA): TGTGCCAGCAGCCTCCAGGGGAACACCGGGGAGCTGTTTTTT.

J is TRBJ2-1 and V is TRBV5-1; 7 bases agree with TRBD2. This CDR3 has 14 residues. Per the germline V gene, CDR1 is SGHRS and CDR2 is YFSETQ. After removal of 5 bases from V and 4 bases from J, the junction contained 6 bases not matched to a gene. CDR3 nucleotide sequence: TGCGCCAGCAGGCCCAGCGGGGATTACAATGAGCAGTTCTTC. Protein product: CASRPSGDYNEQFF.

Written as DNA, the CDR3 is TGTGCCAGCAGTGGGTGGGGACTAGGCAACGAGCAGTACTTC. Translating gives CASSGWGLGNEQYF. The chain has TRBV2 and TRBJ2-7, with 8 bases fitting TRBD2. The ends lost 4 bases at V and 5 bases at J; junction bases unmatched: 7. Looked up from germline, CDR1 is SNHLY and CDR2 is FYNNEI. The CDR3 is 14 residues long.

This rearrangement joins TRBV7-9 to TRBJ2-7; perhaps TRBD2 as D (6 bases). CDR1 is SEHNR and CDR2 is FQNEAQ in the germline V gene (reference sequence). V dropped 8 bases and J dropped 7 bases, with 21 bases sitting between them. The CDR3 covers 14 residues. CDR3 bases: TGTGCCAGCCATAGAGGGGAGGCCACGGGGGAGCAGTACTTC. It specifies CASHRGEATGEQYF.

This clone was detected only a few times. Other DNA sequences of this sample code for an identical CDR3. The chain is built from TRBV2 and TRBJ1-2; 8 nucleotides align to TRBD1. Looked up from germline, CDR1 is SNHLY and CDR2 is FYNNEI. This CDR3 contains 12 residues. J lost 5 bases, V lost 6 bases, and 2 bases had no gene match. The CDR3 loop is CASRDRDYGYTF. The CDR3 DNA follows: TGTGCCAGCAGGGACAGGGATTATGGCTACACCTTC.

A word on this clone: Additional DNA sequences in this sample encode the identical CDR3. The genes are TRBV18 and TRBJ2-3; D is uncertain. V dropped 3 bases and J dropped 4 bases, with 8 bases sitting between them. The CDR3 has 13 residues. The germline V gene has CDR1 KGHSH and CDR2 LQKENI. The CDR3, as DNA: TGTGCCAGCTCACCGCGAAGGGCAGATACGCAGTATTTT. Translated: CASSPRRADTQYF.

The gene calls are TRBV30 and TRBJ1-5, with TRBD1 matching over 8 bases. Trimming at V came to 2 bases and at J to 0 bases, leaving 12 bases not matched to a gene. Germline loops: CDR1 GTSNPN, CDR2 SVGIG (reference sequence). The CDR3 runs 18 residues. In DNA, the CDR3 is TGTGCCTGGAGTCGGGACAGGACCGAGGCACCTAGCAATCAGCCCCAGCATTTT. Protein sequence: CAWSRDRTEAPSNQPQHF.

The rearrangement uses TRBV19 and TRBJ2-6; 8 nucleotides line up with TRBD2. Germline trimming cut 7 bases from V and 2 bases from J; bases unmatched to any gene: 7. This CDR3 has 16 residues. Germline loops: CDR1 LNHDA, CDR2 SQIVND (reference sequence). CDR3 sequence: CASTPGGATGANVLTF. CDR3 coding DNA: TGTGCCAGTACCCCCGGGGGGGCAACTGGGGCCAACGTCCTGACTTTC.

The chain is built from TRBV5-1 and TRBJ2-7; no firm D call. V was cut by 4 bases and J by 1 base, with 15 bases left in between. The CDR3 sequence is 15 residues long. Germline CDR1 and CDR2: SGHRS and YFSETQ. The CDR3 nucleotides read TGCGCCAGCAGCCCCTACCCGACGTCTTCCTACGAGCAGTACTTC. Encoded protein: CASSPYPTSSYEQYF.

This chain joins TRBV7-2 and TRBJ1-1, with D possibly matching TRBD1 (6 bases). Germline-derived CDR1 and CDR2 are SGHTA and FQGNSA. CDR3 length equals 14 residues. Trimming pared 3 bases from V and 1 base from J, leaving 9 bases between. The CDR3 loop reads CASSLGGSNTEAFF. CDR3 bases: TGTGCCAGCAGCTTGGGGGGCTCGAACACTGAAGCTTTCTTT. The full variable domain, rest sourced from reference TRBV7-2 and TRBJ1-1, is GAGVSQSPSNKVTEKGKDVELRCDPISGHTALYWYRQSLGQGLEFLIYFQGNSAPDKSGLPSDRFSAERTGGSVSTLTIQRTQQEDSAVYLCASSLGGSNTEAFFGQGTRLTVV.

This clone was seen a handful of times. The CDR3 reads CAWSNGINSPLHF. CDR3 coding DNA: TGTGCCTGGAGTAACGGCATTAATTCACCCCTCCACTTT. V gene TRBV30 combines with J gene TRBJ1-6; D remains ambiguous. Germline V gene lookup returns CDR1 GTSNPN and CDR2 SVGIG (reference sequence). Trimming pared 2 bases from V and 6 bases from J, leaving 8 bases between. The CDR3 extends over 13 amino acids.

The V gene is TRBV4-1, the J gene TRBJ1-2; D is ambiguous. Germline V gene lookup returns CDR1 MGHRA and CDR2 YSYEKL. The V and J ends lost 2 bases and 7 bases respectively, with 17 bases between them. CDR3 length: 15 amino acids. Here the CDR3 reads CASSQLPGPRFGYTF. DNA of the CDR3: TGCGCCAGCAGCCAACTCCCGGGCCCCAGGTTTGGCTACACCTTC.

The CDR3 here is CASSYTSAEQYF. CDR3 in DNA: TGTGCCAGCAGCTATACAAGCGCCGAGCAGTACTTC. The rearrangement uses TRBV6-6 and TRBJ2-7; D uncertain. Trimming took 6 bases from V and 6 from J, leaving 12 bases between them. The V gene's germline CDR1 is MNHNY and CDR2 SVGAGI (reference sequence). The length of the CDR3 is 12 residues.

As concerns this clone: Within the sample, other DNA sequences also encode this same CDR3. The rearrangement links TRBV5-4 to TRBJ2-2; 8 nucleotides align to TRBD2. Germline-derived CDR1 and CDR2 are SGHNT and YYREEE (reference sequence). Trimming at V came to 5 bases and at J to 2 bases, leaving 2 bases not matched to a gene. CDR3 length: 14 residues. CDR3 DNA sequence: TGTGCCAGCAGTTTAGCGGGAAACACCGGGGAGCTGTTTTTT. It codes for CASSLAGNTGELFF.

The V and J genes are TRBV4-1 and TRBJ2-5; 10 bases align to TRBD2. V trimming: 1 base; J trimming: 1 base; junction bases outside the gene matches: 3. The CDR3 has 16 amino acids. In germline, CDR1 is MGHRA, CDR2 YSYEKL. In DNA, the CDR3 is TGCGCCAGCAGCCAAGCAGCTAGCGGGAGCCAAGAGACCCAGTACTTC. It specifies CASSQAASGSQETQYF.

This chain joins TRBV6-4 and TRBJ2-2; no reliable D call. V was cut by 7 bases and J by 0 bases, with 18 bases left in between. There are 17 residues in the CDR3. Germline V gene sequence: CDR1 MRHNA, CDR2 SNTAGT. Here the CDR3 DNA reads TGTGCCAGCAAGAGACGGGCTAGTGACTCGAACACCGGGGAGCTGTTTTTT. It codes for CASKRRASDSNTGELFF.

The chain has TRBV4-1 and TRBJ2-1; D call uncertain. V lost 3 bases and J 5 bases, leaving 14 bases between the germline ends. The germline V gene has CDR1 MGHRA and CDR2 YSYEKL. This CDR3 has 15 residues. CDR3: CASSQAIGGDNEQFF. The DNA of the CDR3 is TGCGCCAGCAGCCAGGCTATCGGCGGAGACAATGAGCAGTTCTTC.

The chain employs TRBV27 and TRBJ2-5, with no clear D. V was trimmed by 0 bases and J by 4 bases, leaving 6 bases between them. CDR1 is MNHEY and CDR2 is SMNVEV in the germline V gene (reference sequence). This CDR3 region has 13 residues. CDR3 sequence reads: CASSLSGLETQYF. The CDR3 nucleotides are TGTGCCAGCAGTTTATCGGGGTTAGAGACCCAGTACTTC.

About this clone itself: Other DNA sequences in the same sample also yield this CDR3. The V gene is TRBV27, the J gene TRBJ2-7; D ambiguous. The germline gives CDR1 MNHEY, CDR2 SMNVEV (reference sequence). The CDR3 is made up of 14 amino acids. V shed 6 bases and J shed 4 bases, with 16 bases lying between them. In nucleotides, the CDR3 is TGTGCCAGCAGCCGCTCCGGCTTCACTTACGAGCAGTACTTC. This sequence encodes CASSRSGFTYEQYF.

This clone was counted many times. This rearrangement joins TRBV11-2 to TRBJ2-1; 9 nucleotides agree with TRBD2. The J segment lost 0 bases and the V segment lost 8 bases, leaving 11 bases of the junction unmatched. The CDR3 has 17 amino acids. CDR1 and CDR2 from the germline V gene are SGHAT and FQNNGV. CDR3 DNA: TGTGCCAGCGCACCGGGAAGCGGGAGGCGCTCCTACAATGAGCAGTTCTTC. Translating it yields CASAPGSGRRSYNEQFF.

The V gene is TRBV6-6, the J gene TRBJ1-1; 9 bases fit TRBD1. There are 14 residues in the CDR3. CDR1 and CDR2 (germline): MNHNY, SVGAGI (reference sequence). V shed 7 bases and J 0 bases; nucleotides not matched to a gene: 3. This chain's CDR3 is CASTGQGMNTEAFF. The CDR3 coding sequence is TGTGCCAGCACCGGACAGGGGATGAACACTGAAGCTTTCTTT.

The rearrangement uses TRBV7-7 and TRBJ2-5; D is unclear. The CDR3 loop spans 14 amino acids. Germline-derived CDR1 and CDR2 are SSHAT and FNYEAQ (reference sequence). V was trimmed by 2 bases and J by 3 bases, leaving 10 bases between them. CDR3 nucleotide sequence: TGTGCCAGCAGCTTATCTAGGGCTGAAGAGACCCAGTACTTC. The encoded protein is CASSLSRAEETQYF.

In its sample, this clone was seen many times. The chain is built from TRBV10-1 and TRBJ2-7; the match to TRBD1 covers 9 bases. Germline V CDR1 and CDR2: WNHNN, SYGVQD (reference sequence). The CDR3 length is 15 residues. The V and J ends lost 3 bases and 3 bases, in that order; junction bases with no gene match: 6. CDR3 DNA sequence: TGCGCCAGCAGTGATCGACAGGGGGTAATCTACGAGCAGTACTTC. Its protein product is CASSDRQGVIYEQYF.

V usage is TRBV6-5 and J usage is TRBJ2-6; the D is unclear. Trimming removed 0 bases at V and 0 bases at J, with 6 bases between. The CDR3 is 16 amino acids. Germline lookup yields CDR1 MNHEY and CDR2 SVGAGI. The CDR3 is CASSYSSLSGANVLTF. The CDR3, as DNA: TGTGCCAGCAGTTACTCGAGTCTCTCTGGGGCCAACGTCCTGACTTTC.